This T cell receptor beta chain was retrieved from a study of T cell changes during pregnancy in multiple sclerosis. This CDR3 spans 15 amino acids. V dropped 5 bases and J dropped 0; count of bases not matched to a gene: 4. Looked up from germline, CDR1 is SGHRS and CDR2 is YFSETQ. TCRdb's copy holds only in-frame clones and misses some; the assay was immunoSEQ multiplex PCR. The data hold roughly 110,000 clones, with around 93% observed a single time. V is TRBV5-1 and J is TRBJ1-5, with TRBD1 matching over 8 bases. The specimen was peripheral blood, collected in the third trimester of pregnancy. This TCR was sampled from a female donor in good health, enrolled as a control in a pregnancy study. The CDR3 coding sequence is TGCGCCAGCAGACAGGGGGTCGATAGCAATCAGCCCCAGCATTTT. Amino acid sequence: CASRQGVDSNQPQHF.